The T cell receptor beta chain under discussion was sequenced for a study of T cell responses to AZD1222 COVID-19 vaccine. A word on this clone: Its antigen remains unknown.

The study's findings and limits: Among spike-specific TCRs, nearly half reportedly target unmutated variant regions.

TCRdb keeps only in-frame clones here, not all; method: immunoSEQ multiplex PCR. The sample includes roughly 170,000 clones, roughly nine tenths seen only once; the top ten take about 1.9%. The sample here was peripheral blood, taken on day 0 of AZD1222 vaccination. The clonotype originates from an adult in good health.

The CDR3 coding sequence is TGTGCCAGCTCACCACGTCAGGTGAACACTGAAGCTTTCTTT. It encodes CASSPRQVNTEAFF. The chain joins TRBV18 to TRBJ1-1; D is uncertain. This CDR3 comprises 14 residues. Germline V lookup: CDR1 KGHSH, CDR2 LQKENI. Trimming took 1 base from V and 0 from J, leaving 6 bases between them. Drawing the rest from reference TRBV18 and TRBJ1-1, the complete variable domain is NAGVMQNPRHLVRRRGQEARLRCSPMKGHSHVYWYRQLPEEGLKFMVYLQKENIIDESGMPKERFSAEFPKEGPSILRIQQVVRGDSAAYFCASSPRQVNTEAFFGQGTRLTVV.